This T cell receptor beta chain was retrieved from a study of blood T cell repertoires in COVID-19 (dated by TCRdb to 2020 to 2022). General notes on the study: Samples from collaborators originated in the United States, Italy and Spain and spanned both the acute and convalescent phases of COVID-19. The prospective study material was composed of cDNA or gDNA derived from T cells, B-cell-depleted T cells, or PBMCs. The dataset comprised deeply sampled blood TCRbeta repertoires from subjects exposed to, actively infected with, or recovered from COVID-19. A freely available public database, intended as a resource for researchers studying the immune response to SARS-CoV-2, is where the repertoires were released. Samples came from the ongoing ImmuneRACE study (first 160 participants) plus 1,254 subjects from 6 global collaborators. Nearly every sample came with metadata listing a de-identified subject ID, COVID-19 status, age in years and sex. Where HLA class I and class II types were available, the types were taken from metadata supplied by the sample provider, not from assay-based typing.

Here is what the overall study found, with its caveats: How much clinical and demographic metadata was included differed by source and by participant, and the metadata was provided uncurated.

About this clone: The target of this receptor is not known. No clone much larger than this one lies a single base away; base qualities are absent.

TCRbeta CDR3 regions were amplified from genomic DNA by means of the immunoSEQ Assay, a bias-controlled multiplex PCR. Under the source paper's analysis protocol: Nucleated cell counts per sample were estimated from amplification of reference gene primers within the assay. Sequence reads were collapsed and filtered to measure the absolute abundance of every unique TCRbeta CDR3 rearrangement. Productive Simpson clonality was computed per sample as the square root of Simpson's diversity index over productive rearrangements. TCRdb's version of the immuneACCESS table is confined to in-frame rearrangements and falls short of the full clone set. An unresolved V gene accounts for under half of the shortfall where checked; the remainder is of unknown origin. The V and J calls and clone size were taken over from that table, and D and trimming were inferred from the DNA. The sample contains roughly 250,000 clones, about 85% of them found a single time. 0.7% to 1% of the sample is held by the ten biggest clonotypes.

The germline V gene supplies CDR1 MNHNS and CDR2 SASEGT. Trimming accounts for 3 bases at V and 3 bases at J, while the number of junction bases matched to no gene is 12. The CDR3 spans 17 residues, from the cysteine through the phenylalanine. Only CDR3 DNA remains: 51 bases, in frame from the first base. One collaborating source in Seattle enrolled patients during active infection and followed them longitudinally through the course of disease. Collaborating institutions collected whole blood in K2EDTA tubes following their own protocols. For TCRbeta analysis, collaborator samples were shipped as frozen whole blood, as isolated PBMCs, or as DNA extracted from either sample type.

Sequenced: peripheral blood. The clonotype comes from a human donor with COVID-19, enrolled during active disease. The donor label of this sample is uncertain. The rearranged chain carries TRBV6-1 and TRBJ1-2; 8 of the junction bases match TRBD1. The encoded CDR3 is CASSDTSGTGEDYGYTF. The DNA sequence reads TGTGCCAGCAGTGACACCTCCGGGACAGGCGAGGACTATGGCTACACCTTC.